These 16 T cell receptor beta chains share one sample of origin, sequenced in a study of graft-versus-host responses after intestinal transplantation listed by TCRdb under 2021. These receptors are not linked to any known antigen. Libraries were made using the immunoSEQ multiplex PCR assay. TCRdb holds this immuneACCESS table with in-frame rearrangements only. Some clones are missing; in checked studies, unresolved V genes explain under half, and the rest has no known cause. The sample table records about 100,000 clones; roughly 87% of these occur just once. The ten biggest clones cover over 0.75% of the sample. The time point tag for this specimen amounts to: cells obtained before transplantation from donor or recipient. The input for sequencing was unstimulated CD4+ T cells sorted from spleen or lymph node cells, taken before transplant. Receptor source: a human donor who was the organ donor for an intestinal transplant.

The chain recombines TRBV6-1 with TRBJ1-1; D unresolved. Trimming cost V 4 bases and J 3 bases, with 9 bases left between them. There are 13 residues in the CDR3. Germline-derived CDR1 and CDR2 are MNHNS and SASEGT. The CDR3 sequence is CASSGPGYTEAFF. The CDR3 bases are TGTGCCAGCAGTGGCCCAGGTTACACTGAAGCTTTCTTT.

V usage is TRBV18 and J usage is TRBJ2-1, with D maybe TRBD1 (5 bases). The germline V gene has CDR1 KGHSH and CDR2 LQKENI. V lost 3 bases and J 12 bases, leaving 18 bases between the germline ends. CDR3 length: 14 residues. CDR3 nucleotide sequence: TGTGCCAGCTCACCCTTCGAAAAGGGGCAGAGGCAGTTCTTC. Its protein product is CASSPFEKGQRQFF.

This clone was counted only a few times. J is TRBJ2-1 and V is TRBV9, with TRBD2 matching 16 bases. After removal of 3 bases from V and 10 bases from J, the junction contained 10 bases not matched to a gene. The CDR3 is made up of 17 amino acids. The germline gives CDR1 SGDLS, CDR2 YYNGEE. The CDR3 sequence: CASSAAGTSGGAVEQFF. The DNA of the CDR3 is TGTGCCAGCAGCGCCGCCGGGACTAGCGGGGGGGCCGTCGAGCAGTTCTTC.

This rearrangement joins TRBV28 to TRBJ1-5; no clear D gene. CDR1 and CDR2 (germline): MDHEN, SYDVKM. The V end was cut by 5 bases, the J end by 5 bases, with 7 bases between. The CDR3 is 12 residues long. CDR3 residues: CASSLLDQPQHF. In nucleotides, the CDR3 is TGTGCCAGCAGTCTCCTCGATCAGCCCCAGCATTTT.

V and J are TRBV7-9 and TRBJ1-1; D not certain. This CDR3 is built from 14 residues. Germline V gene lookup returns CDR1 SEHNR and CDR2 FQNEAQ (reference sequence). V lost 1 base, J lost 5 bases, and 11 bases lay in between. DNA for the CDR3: TGTGCCAGCAGCTTAGGGGCGGGGTGGACTGAAGCTTTCTTT. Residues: CASSLGAGWTEAFF.

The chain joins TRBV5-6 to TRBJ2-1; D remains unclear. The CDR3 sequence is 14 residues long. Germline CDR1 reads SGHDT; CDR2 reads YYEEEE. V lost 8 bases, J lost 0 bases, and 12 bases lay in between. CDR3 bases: TGTGCCAGTCAGCGTCCTGGCTCCTACAATGAGCAGTTCTTC. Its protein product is CASQRPGSYNEQFF.

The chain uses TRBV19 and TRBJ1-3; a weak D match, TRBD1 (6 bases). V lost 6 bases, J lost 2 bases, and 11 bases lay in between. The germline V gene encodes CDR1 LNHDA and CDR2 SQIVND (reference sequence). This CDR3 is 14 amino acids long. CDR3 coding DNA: TGTGCCAGTAGGCAGGGGAGTGCTGGAAACACCATATATTTT. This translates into CASRQGSAGNTIYF.

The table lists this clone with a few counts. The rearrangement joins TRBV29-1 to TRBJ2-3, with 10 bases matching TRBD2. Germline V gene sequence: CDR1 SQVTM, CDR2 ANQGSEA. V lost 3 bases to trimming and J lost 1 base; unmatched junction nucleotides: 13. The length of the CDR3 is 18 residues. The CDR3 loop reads CSVESGLAGVPRTDTQYF. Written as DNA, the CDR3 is TGCAGCGTTGAGTCGGGGCTAGCGGGGGTTCCTCGCACAGATACGCAGTATTTT.

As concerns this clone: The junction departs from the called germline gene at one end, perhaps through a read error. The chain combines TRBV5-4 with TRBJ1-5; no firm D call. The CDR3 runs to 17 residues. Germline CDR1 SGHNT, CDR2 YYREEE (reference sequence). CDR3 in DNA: TGTGCCAGCAGCTTGTTTATCTGGTGGGCAAAAAATCGGCCCCAGCATTTT. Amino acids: CASSLFIWWAKNRPQHF.

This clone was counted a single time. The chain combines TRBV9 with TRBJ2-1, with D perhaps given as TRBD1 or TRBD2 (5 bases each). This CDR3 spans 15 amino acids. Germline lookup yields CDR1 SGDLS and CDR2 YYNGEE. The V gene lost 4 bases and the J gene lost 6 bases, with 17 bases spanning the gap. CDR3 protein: CASSQGGGTGNEQFF. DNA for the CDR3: TGTGCCAGCAGCCAGGGTGGGGGAACGGGCAATGAGCAGTTCTTC.

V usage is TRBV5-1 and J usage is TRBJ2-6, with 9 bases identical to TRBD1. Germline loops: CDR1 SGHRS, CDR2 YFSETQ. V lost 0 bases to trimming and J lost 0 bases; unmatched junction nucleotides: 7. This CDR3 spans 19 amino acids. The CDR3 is CASSLAPGQGLSGANVLTF. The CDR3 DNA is TGCGCCAGCAGCTTGGCCCCGGGACAGGGACTCTCTGGGGCCAACGTCCTGACTTTC.

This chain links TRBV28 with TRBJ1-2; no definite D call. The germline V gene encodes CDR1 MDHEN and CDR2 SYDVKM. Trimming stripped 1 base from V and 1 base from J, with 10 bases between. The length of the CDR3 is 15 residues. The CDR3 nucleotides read TGTGCCAGCAGTTTATCAGGCAGGAATAACTATGGCTACACCTTC. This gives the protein CASSLSGRNNYGYTF.

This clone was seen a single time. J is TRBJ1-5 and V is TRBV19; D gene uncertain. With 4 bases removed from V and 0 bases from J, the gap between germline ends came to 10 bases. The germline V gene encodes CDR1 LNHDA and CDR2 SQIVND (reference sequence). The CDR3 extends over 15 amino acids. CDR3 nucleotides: TGTGCCAGTAGTACAGTCGTTAATAGCAATCAGCCCCAGCATTTT. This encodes CASSTVVNSNQPQHF.

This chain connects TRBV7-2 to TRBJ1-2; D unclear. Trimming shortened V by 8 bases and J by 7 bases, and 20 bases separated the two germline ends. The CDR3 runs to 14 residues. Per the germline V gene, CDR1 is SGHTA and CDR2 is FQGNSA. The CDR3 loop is CASSYSGSVFGYTF. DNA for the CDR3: TGTGCCAGCTCGTATTCGGGGTCGGTCTTTGGCTACACCTTC.

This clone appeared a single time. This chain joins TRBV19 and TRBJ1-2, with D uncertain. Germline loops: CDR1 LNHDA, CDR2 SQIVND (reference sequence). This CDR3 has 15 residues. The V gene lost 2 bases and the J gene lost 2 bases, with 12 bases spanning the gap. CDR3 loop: CASSINPAPNYGYTF. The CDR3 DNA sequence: TGTGCCAGTAGTATAAATCCGGCTCCGAACTATGGCTACACCTTC.

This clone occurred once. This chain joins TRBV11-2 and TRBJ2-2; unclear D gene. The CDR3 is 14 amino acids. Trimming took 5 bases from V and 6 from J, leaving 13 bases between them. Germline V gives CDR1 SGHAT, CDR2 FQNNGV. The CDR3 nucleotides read TGTGCCAGCAGCCGCCAGTTGGGTTCCGGGGAGCTGTTTTTT. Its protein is CASSRQLGSGELFF.